The present TCR beta chain was sequenced within a study of T cells in Graves' hyperthyroidism and ophthalmopathy. Study findings and constraints: Separation of ophthalmopathy from stable hyperthyroidism was achieved by a 13 V-J model.

The V gene's germline CDR1 is SGDLS and CDR2 YYNGEE. There are 17 residues in the CDR3. V gave up 0 bases and J gave up 4 bases; unmatched junction bases: 9. Researchers took RNA transcripts and amplified the TCR beta CDR3 regions from them. HTBI primers were employed in a first-round RT-PCR of the TCR CDR3. TCRdb reanalysed the multiplex PCR reads using MiXCR and keeps one entry per CDR3 protein. The sample has 550,000 to 800,000 distinct CDR3 sequences; approximately 16% are singletons. As to this clonotype: Its antigen remains unknown.

Input material: blood. The rearrangement joins TRBV9 to TRBJ2-1, with TRBD2 matching over 8 bases. This TCR was recovered from a man aged 18 to 30 with Graves' hyperthyroidism. The CDR3 sequence: CASSVAPSGGVYNEQFF. The CDR3 nucleotides are TGTGCCAGCAGCGTAGCCCCATCGGGGGGGGTATACAATGAGCAGTTCTTC.